This T cell receptor beta chain was observed in a study of blood T cells in healthy people across ages. To note about this clonotype: What it binds is not known. Relative to the germline gene, one junction end is altered; a read error may explain this.

A second PCR, run for about 7 to 11 cycles, used a sample-barcoded 5' primer plus a J-beta primer mix. TCRdb called the 5' RACE reads again in MiXCR, with one record for every CDR3 protein. The sample lists around 1.5 million distinct CDR3 sequences; about 31% were seen once. Findings and caveats of the study: Strong correlation existed between TCR beta diversity and naive T cell percentage. Older individuals had lower TCR beta diversity per million T cells (the decline was roughly linear).

The CDR3 sequence is 14 residues long. From germline, CDR1 is MNHNS and CDR2 SASEGT. The chain joins TRBV6-1 to TRBJ1-6; D remains ambiguous. Sequencing input: blood. This receptor was taken from a woman in her twenties or thirties in good health. CDR3: CACSPRTGNSPLHF. CDR3 nucleotides: TGTGCCTGCAGTCCCCGGACGGGAAACTCACCCCTCCACTTT.